This T cell receptor (beta chain) was recovered during a study of T cell responses to AZD1222 COVID-19 vaccine. The CDR3 has 19 residues. Germline V gives CDR1 MNHEY, CDR2 SMNVEV (reference sequence). V was cut by 6 bases and J by 4 bases, with 30 bases left in between. Remarks on this clone: Its specificity is unknown.

Sequencing used immunoSEQ multiplex PCR; TCRdb keeps in-frame clones, though not all of them. The sample includes 95,000 to 100,000 clones, about 81% of them seen just once. Study-wide results and limits: Females outnumbered males among donors, who were mostly white British; clonal diversity was possibly underestimated.

The sequence was obtained from an adult who received the AZD1222 COVID-19 vaccine. V usage is TRBV27 and J usage is TRBJ1-2; D is perhaps TRBD1 (5 bases). The sequencing here drew on peripheral blood, taken 28 days after the second AZD1222 dose. This CDR3 reads CASSKQRPRGIRGAYGYTF. The CDR3 bases are TGTGCCAGCAGCAAACAACGACCGCGCGGGATAAGAGGGGCCTATGGCTACACCTTC.